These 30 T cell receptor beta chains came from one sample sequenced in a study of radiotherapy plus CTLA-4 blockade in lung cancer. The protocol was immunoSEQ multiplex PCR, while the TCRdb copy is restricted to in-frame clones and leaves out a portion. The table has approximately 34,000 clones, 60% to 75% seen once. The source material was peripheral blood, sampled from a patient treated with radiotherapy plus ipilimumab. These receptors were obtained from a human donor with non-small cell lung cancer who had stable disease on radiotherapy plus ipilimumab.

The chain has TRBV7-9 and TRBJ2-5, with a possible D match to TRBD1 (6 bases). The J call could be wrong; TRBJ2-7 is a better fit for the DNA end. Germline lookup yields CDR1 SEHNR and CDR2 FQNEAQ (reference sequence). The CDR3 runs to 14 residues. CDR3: CASSATGIIHEQYF. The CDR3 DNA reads TGTGCCAGCAGCGCCACAGGGATAATCCACGAGCAGTACTTC.

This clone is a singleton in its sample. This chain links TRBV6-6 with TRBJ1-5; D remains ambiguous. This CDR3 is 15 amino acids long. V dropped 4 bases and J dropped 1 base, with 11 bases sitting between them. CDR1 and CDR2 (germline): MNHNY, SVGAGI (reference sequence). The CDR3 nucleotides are TGTGCCAGCAGTTCCCAATCTCTCAGCAATCAGCCCCAGCATTTT. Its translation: CASSSQSLSNQPQHF.

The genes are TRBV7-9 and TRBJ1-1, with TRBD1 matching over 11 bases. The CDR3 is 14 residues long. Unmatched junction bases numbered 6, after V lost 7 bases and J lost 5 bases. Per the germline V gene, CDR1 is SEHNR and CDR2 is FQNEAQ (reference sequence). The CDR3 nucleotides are TGTGCCAGCACCTGGGGACAGGGGGGGACTGAAGCTTTCTTT. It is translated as CASTWGQGGTEAFF.

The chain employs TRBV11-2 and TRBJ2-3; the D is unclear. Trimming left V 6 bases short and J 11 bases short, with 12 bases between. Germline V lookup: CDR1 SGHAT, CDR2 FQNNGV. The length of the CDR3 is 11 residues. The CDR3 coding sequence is TGTGCCAGCAGTTCCCGATGGGAGCAGTATTTT. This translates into CASSSRWEQYF.

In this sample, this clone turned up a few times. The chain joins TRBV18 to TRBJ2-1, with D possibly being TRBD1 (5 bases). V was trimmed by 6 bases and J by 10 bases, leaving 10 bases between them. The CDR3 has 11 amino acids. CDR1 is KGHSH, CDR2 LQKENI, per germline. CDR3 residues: CASSTTDEQFF. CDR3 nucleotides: TGTGCCAGCTCGACGACAGACGAGCAGTTCTTC.

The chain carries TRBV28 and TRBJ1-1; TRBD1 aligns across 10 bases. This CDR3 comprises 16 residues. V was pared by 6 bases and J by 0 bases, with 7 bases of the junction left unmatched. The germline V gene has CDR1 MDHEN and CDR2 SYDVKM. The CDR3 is CASRVGTGVVNTEAFF. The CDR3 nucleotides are TGTGCCAGCAGAGTCGGGACAGGGGTCGTGAACACTGAAGCTTTCTTT.

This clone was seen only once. DNA of the CDR3: TGTGCCAGCAGCTTGGGCCAGACCTACAATGAGCAGTTCTTC. It encodes CASSLGQTYNEQFF. This rearrangement joins TRBV5-6 to TRBJ2-1; D remains ambiguous. This CDR3 has 14 amino acids. Trimming cost V 0 bases and J 2 bases, with 6 bases left between them. Germline CDR1 is SGHDT and CDR2 is YYEEEE.

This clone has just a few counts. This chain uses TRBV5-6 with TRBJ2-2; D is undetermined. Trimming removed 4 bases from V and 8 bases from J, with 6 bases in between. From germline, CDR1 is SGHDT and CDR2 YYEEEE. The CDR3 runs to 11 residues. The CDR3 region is CASSRAGELFF. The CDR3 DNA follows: TGTGCCAGCAGCCGGGCGGGGGAGCTGTTTTTT.

The CDR3 reads CSVRQGMNTEAFF. The DNA for the CDR3 is TGCAGCGTTCGACAGGGGATGAACACTGAAGCTTTCTTT. The chain uses TRBV29-1 and TRBJ1-1, with 8 bases matching TRBD1. Germline-derived CDR1 and CDR2 are SQVTM and ANQGSEA. V trimming: 5 bases; J trimming: 0 bases; junction bases outside the gene matches: 2. The CDR3 sequence is 13 residues long.

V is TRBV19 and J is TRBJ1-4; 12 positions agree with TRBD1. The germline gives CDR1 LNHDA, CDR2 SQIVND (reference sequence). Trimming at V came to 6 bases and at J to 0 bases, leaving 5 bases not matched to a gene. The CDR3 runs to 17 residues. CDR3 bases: TGTGCCAGTAGCATCGGGACAGGGGGCGCAACTAATGAAAAACTGTTTTTT. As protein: CASSIGTGGATNEKLFF. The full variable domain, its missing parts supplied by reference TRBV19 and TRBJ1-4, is DGGITQSPKYLFRKEGQNVTLSCEQNLNHDAMYWYRQDPGQGLRLIYYSQIVNDFQKGDIAEGYSVSREKKESFPLTVTSAQKNPTAFYLCASSIGTGGATNEKLFFGSGTQLSVL.

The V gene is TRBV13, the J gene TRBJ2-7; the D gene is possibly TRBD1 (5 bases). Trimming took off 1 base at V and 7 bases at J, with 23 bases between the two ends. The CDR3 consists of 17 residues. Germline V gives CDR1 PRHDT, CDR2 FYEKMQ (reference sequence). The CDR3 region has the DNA TGTGCCAGCAGCTTAGTGCCGATAAGGGGCTCGAAGGGGGAGCAGTACTTC. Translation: CASSLVPIRGSKGEQYF.

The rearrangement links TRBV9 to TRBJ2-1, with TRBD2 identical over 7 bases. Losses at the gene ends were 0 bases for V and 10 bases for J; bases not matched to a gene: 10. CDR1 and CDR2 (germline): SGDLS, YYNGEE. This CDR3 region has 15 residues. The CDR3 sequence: CASSVGPNRAGEQFF. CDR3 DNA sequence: TGTGCCAGCAGCGTAGGGCCCAACAGAGCGGGGGAGCAGTTCTTC.

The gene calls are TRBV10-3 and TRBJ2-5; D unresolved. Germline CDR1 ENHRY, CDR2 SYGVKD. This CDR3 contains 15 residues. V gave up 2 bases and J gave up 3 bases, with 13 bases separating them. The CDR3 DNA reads TGTGCCATCAGTGAGGTGGGCGAATTAAAAGAGACCCAGTACTTC. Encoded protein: CAISEVGELKETQYF.

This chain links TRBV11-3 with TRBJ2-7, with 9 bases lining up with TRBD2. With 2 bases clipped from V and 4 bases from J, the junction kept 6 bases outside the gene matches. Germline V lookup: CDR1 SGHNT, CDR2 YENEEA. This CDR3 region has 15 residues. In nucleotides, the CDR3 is TGTGCCAGCAGCTTAAGGGGACTAGCCGGTTACGAGCAGTACTTC. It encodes CASSLRGLAGYEQYF.

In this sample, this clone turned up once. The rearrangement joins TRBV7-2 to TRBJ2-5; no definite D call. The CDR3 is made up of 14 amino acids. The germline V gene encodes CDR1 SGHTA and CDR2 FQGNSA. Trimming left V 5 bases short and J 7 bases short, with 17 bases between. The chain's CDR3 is CASSPSGYAVTQYF. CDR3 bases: TGTGCCAGCAGCCCTTCCGGGTATGCCGTGACCCAGTACTTC.

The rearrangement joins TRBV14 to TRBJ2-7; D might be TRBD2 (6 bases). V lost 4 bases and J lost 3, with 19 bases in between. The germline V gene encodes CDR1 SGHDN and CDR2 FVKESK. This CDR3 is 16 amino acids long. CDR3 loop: CASSRYRAREVYEQYF. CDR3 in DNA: TGTGCCAGCAGCCGGTATCGAGCGAGGGAGGTCTACGAGCAGTACTTC.

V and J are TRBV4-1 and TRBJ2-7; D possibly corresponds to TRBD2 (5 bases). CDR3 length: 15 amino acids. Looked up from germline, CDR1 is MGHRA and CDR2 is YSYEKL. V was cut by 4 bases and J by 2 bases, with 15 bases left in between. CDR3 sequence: CASSLQWESTYEQYF. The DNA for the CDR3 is TGCGCCAGCAGCCTACAGTGGGAGTCCACCTACGAGCAGTACTTC.

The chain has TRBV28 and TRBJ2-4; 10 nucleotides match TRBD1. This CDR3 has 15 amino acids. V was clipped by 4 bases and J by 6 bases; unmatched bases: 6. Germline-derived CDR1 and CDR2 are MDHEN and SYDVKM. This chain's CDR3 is CASSSDRDRGNIQYF. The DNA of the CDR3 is TGTGCCAGCAGTTCCGACCGGGACAGGGGAAACATTCAGTACTTC.

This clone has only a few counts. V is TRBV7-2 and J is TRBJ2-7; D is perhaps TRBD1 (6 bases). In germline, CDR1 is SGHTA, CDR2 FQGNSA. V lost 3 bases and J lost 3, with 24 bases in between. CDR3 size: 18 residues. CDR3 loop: CASSFRGNASAYDYEQYF. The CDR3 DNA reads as TGTGCCAGCAGCTTTAGGGGGAATGCTTCGGCTTATGACTACGAGCAGTACTTC.

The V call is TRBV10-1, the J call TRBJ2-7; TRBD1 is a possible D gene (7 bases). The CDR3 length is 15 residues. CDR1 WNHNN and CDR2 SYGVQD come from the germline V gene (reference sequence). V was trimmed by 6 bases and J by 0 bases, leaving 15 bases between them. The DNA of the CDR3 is TGCGCCAGCAGAAGCAGGGGGGACAACTCCTACGAGCAGTACTTC. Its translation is CASRSRGDNSYEQYF.

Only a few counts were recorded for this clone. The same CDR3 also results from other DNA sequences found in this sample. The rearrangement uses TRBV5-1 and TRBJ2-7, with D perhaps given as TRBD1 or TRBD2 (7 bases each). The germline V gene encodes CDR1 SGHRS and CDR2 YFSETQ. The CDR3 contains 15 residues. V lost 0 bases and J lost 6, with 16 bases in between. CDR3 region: CASSLGQGGLGEQYF. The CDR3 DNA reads TGCGCCAGCAGCTTGGGGCAGGGGGGGCTCGGCGAGCAGTACTTC.

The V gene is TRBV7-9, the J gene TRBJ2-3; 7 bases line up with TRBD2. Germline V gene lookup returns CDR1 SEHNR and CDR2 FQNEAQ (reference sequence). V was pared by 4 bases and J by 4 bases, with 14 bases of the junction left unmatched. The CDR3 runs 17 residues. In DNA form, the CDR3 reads TGTGCCAGCAGCTCCCGGAGGGGCGGGAGAACGGCAGATACGCAGTATTTT. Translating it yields CASSSRRGGRTADTQYF.

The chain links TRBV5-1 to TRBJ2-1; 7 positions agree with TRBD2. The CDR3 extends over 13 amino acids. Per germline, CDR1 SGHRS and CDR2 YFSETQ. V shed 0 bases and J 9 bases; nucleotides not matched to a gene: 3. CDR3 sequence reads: CASSLGREFEQFF. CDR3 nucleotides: TGCGCCAGCAGCTTGGGGCGGGAGTTTGAGCAGTTCTTC.

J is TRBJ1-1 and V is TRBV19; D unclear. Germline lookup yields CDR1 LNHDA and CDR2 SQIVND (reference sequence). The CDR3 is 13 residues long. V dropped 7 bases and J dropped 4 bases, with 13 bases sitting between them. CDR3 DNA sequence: TGTGCCAGTACCACCTCAGGACGCACTGAAGCTTTCTTT. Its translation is CASTTSGRTEAFF.

DNA of the CDR3: TGTGCCAGCAGTGACGGGGAAGGGCAGACGCAGTTCTTC. Translation gives CASSDGEGQTQFF. The chain recombines TRBV6-4 with TRBJ2-1; no firm D call. V was clipped by 2 bases and J by 12 bases, with 14 bases between them. The V gene's germline CDR1 is MRHNA and CDR2 SNTAGT. This CDR3 is 13 amino acids long.

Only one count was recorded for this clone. The CDR3 bases are TGTGCCTGGAGTGGTAGGTGGGACACTGAAGCTTTCTTT. Residues: CAWSGRWDTEAFF. The chain carries TRBV30 and TRBJ1-1, with no clear D. Germline CDR1 is GTSNPN and CDR2 is SVGIG (reference sequence). The CDR3 totals 13 residues. Between the trimmed V and J ends, which lost 1 base and 3 bases, there was a span of 9 bases.

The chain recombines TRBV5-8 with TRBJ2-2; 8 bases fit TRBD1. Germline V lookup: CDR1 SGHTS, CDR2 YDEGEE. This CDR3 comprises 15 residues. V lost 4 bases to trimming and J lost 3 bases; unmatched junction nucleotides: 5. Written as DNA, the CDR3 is TGTGCCAGCAGCAGGGACAGGACCTACACCGGGGAGCTGTTTTTT. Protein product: CASSRDRTYTGELFF.

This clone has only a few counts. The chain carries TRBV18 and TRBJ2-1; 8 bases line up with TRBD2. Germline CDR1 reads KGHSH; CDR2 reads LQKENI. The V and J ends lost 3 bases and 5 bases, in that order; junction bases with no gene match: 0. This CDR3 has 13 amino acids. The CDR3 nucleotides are TGTGCCAGCTCACCGGGACTAGACAATGAGCAGTTCTTC. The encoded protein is CASSPGLDNEQFF.

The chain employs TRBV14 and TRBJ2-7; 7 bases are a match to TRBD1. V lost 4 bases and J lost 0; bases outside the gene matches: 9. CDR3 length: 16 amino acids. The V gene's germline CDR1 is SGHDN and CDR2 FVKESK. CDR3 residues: CASSPIGQESSYEQYF. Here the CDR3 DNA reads TGTGCCAGCAGCCCAATTGGACAGGAGAGCTCCTACGAGCAGTACTTC.

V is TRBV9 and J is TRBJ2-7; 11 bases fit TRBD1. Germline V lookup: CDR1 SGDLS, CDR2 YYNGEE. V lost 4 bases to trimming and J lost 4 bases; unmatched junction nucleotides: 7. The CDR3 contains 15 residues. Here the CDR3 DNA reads TGTGCCAGCAGCTCACGGACAGGGGGCCTATACGAGCAGTACTTC. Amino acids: CASSSRTGGLYEQYF. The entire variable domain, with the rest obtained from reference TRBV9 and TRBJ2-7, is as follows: DSGVTQTPKHLITATGQRVTLRCSPRSGDLSVYWYQQSLDQGLQFLIQYYNGEERAKGNILERFSAQQFPDLHSELNLSSLELGDSALYFCASSSRTGGLYEQYFGPGTRLTVT.